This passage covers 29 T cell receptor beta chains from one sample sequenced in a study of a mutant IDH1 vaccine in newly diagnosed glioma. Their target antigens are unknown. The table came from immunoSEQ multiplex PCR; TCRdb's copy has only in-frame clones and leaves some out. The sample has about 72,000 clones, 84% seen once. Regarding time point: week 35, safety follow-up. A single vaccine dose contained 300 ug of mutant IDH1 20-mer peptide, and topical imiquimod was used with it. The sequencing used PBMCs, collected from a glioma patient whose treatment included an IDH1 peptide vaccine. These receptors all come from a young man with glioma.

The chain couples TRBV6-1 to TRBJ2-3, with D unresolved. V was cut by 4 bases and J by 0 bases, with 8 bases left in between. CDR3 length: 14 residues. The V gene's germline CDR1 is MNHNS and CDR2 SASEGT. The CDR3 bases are TGTGCCAGCAGTGGGTTTGTTAGCACAGATACGCAGTATTTT. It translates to CASSGFVSTDTQYF.

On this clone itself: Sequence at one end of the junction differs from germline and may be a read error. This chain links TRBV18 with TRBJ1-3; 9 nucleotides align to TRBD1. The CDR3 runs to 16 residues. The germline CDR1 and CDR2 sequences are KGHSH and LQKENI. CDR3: CASSPPQGAAGNTIYF. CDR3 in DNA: TGTGCCAGCTCCCCACCACAGGGGGCGGCTGGAAACACCATATATTTT.

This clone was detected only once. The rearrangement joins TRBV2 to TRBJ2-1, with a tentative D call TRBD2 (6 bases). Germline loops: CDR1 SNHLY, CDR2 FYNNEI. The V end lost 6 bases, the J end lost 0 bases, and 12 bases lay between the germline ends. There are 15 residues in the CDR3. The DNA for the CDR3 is TGTGCCAGCAGCCCTCTAGCGCACTCCTACAATGAGCAGTTCTTC. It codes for CASSPLAHSYNEQFF. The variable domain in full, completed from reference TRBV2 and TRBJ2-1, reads EPEVTQTPSHQVTQMGQEVILRCVPISNHLYFYWYRQILGQKVEFLVSFYNNEISEKSEIFDDQFSVERPDGSNFTLKIRSTKLEDSAMYFCASSPLAHSYNEQFFGPGTRLTVL.

The DNA of the CDR3 is TGTGCCAGCAGCTTGCCCAGCCTGGGGGATGAGCAGTTCTTC. Protein product: CASSLPSLGDEQFF. V is TRBV5-5 and J is TRBJ2-1; the D gene could be TRBD1 or TRBD2 (5 bases each). Trimming took 1 base from V and 8 from J, leaving 13 bases between them. The CDR3 extends over 14 amino acids. Germline V lookup: CDR1 SGHKS, CDR2 YYEKEE (reference sequence).

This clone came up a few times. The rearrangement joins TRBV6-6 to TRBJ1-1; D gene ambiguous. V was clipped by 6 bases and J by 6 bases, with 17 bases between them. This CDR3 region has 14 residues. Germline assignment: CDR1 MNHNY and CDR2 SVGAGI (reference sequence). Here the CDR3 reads CASSPGLIGAEAFF. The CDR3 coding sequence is TGTGCCAGCAGCCCTGGACTGATCGGCGCTGAAGCTTTCTTT.

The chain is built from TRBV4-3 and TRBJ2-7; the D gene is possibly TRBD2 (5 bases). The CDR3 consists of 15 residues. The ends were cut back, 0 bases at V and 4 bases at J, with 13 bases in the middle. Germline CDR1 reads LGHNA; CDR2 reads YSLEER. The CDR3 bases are TGCGCCAGCAGCCAAGATTCGGGAACGTTGTACGAGCAGTACTTC. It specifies CASSQDSGTLYEQYF.

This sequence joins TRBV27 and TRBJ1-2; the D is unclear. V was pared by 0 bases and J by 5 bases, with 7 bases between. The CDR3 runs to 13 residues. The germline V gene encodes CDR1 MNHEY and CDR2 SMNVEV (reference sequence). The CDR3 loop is CASSLSPGYGYTF. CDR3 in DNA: TGTGCCAGCAGTTTATCTCCAGGTTATGGCTACACCTTC.

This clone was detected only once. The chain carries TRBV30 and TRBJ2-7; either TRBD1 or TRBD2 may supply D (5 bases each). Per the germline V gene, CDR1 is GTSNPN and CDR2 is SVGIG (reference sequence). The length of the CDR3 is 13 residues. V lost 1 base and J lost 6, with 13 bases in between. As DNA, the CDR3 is TGTGCCTGGAGTGCGGGGCCACTACGCGAGCAGTACTTC. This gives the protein CAWSAGPLREQYF.

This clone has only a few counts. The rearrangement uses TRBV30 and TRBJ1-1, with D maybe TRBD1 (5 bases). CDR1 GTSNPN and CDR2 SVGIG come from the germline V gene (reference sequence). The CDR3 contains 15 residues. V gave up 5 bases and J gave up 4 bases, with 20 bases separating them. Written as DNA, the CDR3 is TGTGCCTGGTTTGGGGTAGAGGGGAGGGCCACTGAAGCTTTCTTT. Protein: CAWFGVEGRATEAFF.

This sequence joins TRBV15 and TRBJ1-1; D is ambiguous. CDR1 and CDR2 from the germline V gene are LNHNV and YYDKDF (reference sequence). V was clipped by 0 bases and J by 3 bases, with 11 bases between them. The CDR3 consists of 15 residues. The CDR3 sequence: CATSRERYRDTEAFF. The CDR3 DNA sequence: TGTGCCACCAGCAGAGAACGTTATCGGGACACTGAAGCTTTCTTT.

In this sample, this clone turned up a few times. The CDR3 sequence: CASTLLKGSNQPQHF. The CDR3 bases are TGTGCCAGCACCCTATTAAAGGGATCCAATCAGCCCCAGCATTTT. The rearrangement links TRBV2 to TRBJ1-5; D remains ambiguous. Germline lookup yields CDR1 SNHLY and CDR2 FYNNEI. The V end lost 7 bases, the J end lost 3 bases, and 16 bases lay between the germline ends. The CDR3 has 15 amino acids.

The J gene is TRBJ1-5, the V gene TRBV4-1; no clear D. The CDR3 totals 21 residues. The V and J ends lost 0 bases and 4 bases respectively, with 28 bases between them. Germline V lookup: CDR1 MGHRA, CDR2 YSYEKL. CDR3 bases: TGCGCCAGCAGCCAAGATGCGGGAACAGCGGGTGGGCTTCCCCCTAATCAGCCCCAGCATTTT. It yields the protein CASSQDAGTAGGLPPNQPQHF.

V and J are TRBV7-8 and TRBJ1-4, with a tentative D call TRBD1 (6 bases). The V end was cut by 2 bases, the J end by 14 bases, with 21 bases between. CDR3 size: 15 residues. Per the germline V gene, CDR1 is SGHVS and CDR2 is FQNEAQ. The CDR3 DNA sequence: TGTGCCAGCAGCTTAAGGGCAGGGGCTTGGGGGGGGCTGTTTTTT. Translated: CASSLRAGAWGGLFF.

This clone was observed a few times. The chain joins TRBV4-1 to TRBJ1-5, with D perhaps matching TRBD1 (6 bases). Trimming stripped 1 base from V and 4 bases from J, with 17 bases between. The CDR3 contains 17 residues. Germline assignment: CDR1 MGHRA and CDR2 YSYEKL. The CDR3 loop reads CASSQASGTRANQPQHF. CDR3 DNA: TGCGCCAGCAGCCAAGCTTCTGGGACAAGAGCAAATCAGCCCCAGCATTTT.

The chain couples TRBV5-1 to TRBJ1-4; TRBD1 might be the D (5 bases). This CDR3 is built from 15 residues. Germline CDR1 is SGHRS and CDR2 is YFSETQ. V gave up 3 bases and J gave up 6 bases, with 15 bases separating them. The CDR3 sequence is CASSSSLPGHEKLFF. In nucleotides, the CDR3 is TGCGCCAGCAGCTCCTCCTTACCGGGACATGAAAAACTGTTTTTT.

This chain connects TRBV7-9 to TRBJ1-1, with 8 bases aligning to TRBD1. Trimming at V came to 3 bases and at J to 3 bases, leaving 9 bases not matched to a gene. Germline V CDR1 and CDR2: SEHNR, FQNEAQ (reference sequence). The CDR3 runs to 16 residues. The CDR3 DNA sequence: TGTGCCAGCAGCTTTTATCCTGGACAGGGAGACACTGAAGCTTTCTTT. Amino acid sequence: CASSFYPGQGDTEAFF.

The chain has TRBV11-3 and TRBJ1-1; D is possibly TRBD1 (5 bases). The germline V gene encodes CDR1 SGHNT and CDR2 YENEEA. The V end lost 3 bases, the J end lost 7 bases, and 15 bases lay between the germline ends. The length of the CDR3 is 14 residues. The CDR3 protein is CASSFRGGRGEAFF. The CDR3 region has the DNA TGTGCCAGCAGCTTTCGTGGGGGTCGGGGTGAAGCTTTCTTT.

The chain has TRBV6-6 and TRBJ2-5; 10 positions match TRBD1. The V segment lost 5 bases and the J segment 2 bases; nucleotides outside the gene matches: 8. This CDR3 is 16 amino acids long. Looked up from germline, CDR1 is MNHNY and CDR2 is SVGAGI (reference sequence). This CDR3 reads CASSSLDRGIQETQYF. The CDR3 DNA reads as TGTGCCAGCAGTAGCTTGGACAGGGGGATACAAGAGACCCAGTACTTC.

The CDR3 sequence: CASSPRLAGGPGTGELFF. The CDR3 DNA sequence: TGTGCCAGCAGCCCTAGACTAGCGGGGGGGCCAGGTACCGGGGAGCTGTTTTTT. The chain has TRBV11-2 and TRBJ2-2; 14 nucleotides agree with TRBD2. V shed 5 bases, J shed 5 bases, and the junction held 10 bases outside the gene matches. Germline CDR1 is SGHAT and CDR2 is FQNNGV. The CDR3 is made up of 18 amino acids.

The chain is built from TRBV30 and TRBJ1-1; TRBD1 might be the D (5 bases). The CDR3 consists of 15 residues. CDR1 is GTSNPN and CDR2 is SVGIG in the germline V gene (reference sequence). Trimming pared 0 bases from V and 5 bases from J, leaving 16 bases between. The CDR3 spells CAWSVPGGRSTEAFF. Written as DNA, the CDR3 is TGTGCCTGGAGTGTACCCGGGGGAAGGAGTACTGAAGCTTTCTTT. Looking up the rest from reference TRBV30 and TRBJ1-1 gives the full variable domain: SQTIHQWPATLVQPVGSPLSLECTVEGTSNPNLYWYRQAAGRGLQLLFYSVGIGQISSEVPQNLSASRPQDRQFILSSKKLLLSDSGFYLCAWSVPGGRSTEAFFGQGTRLTVV.

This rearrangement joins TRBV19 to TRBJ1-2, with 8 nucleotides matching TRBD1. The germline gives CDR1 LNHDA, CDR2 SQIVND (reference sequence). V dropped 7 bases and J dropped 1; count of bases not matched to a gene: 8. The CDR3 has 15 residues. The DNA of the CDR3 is TGTGCCAGTATCGAAAGTGGACAGGGTAACTATGGCTACACCTTC. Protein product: CASIESGQGNYGYTF.

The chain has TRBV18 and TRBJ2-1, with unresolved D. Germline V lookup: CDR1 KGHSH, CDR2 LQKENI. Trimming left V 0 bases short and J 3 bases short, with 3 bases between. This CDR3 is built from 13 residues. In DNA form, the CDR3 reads TGTGCCAGCTCACCACCCAGCTACAATGAGCAGTTCTTC. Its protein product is CASSPPSYNEQFF.

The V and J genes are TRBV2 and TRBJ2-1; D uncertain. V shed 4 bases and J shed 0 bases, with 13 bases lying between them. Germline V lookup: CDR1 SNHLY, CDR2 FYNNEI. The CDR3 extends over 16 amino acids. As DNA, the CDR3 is TGTGCCAGCAGTGGAATAGCACCGAGCTCCTACAATGAGCAGTTCTTC. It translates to CASSGIAPSSYNEQFF.

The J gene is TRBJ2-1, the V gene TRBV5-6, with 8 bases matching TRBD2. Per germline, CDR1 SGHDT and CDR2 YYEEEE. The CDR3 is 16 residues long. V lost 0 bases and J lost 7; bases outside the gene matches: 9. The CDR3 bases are TGTGCCAGCAGCTTGGTCCCGGGAGGGCCGAGAAATGAGCAGTTCTTC. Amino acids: CASSLVPGGPRNEQFF. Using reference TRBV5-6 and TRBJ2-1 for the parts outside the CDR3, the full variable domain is DAGVTQSPTHLIKTRGQQVTLRCSPKSGHDTVSWYQQALGQGPQFIFQYYEEEERQRGNFPDRFSGHQFPNYSSELNVNALLLGDSALYLCASSLVPGGPRNEQFFGPGTRLTVL.

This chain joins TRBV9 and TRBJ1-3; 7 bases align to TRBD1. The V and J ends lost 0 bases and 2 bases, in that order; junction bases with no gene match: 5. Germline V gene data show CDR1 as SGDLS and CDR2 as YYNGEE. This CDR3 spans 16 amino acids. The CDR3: CASSVGQGAAGNTIYF. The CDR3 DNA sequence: TGTGCCAGCAGCGTAGGACAGGGAGCTGCTGGAAACACCATATATTTT.

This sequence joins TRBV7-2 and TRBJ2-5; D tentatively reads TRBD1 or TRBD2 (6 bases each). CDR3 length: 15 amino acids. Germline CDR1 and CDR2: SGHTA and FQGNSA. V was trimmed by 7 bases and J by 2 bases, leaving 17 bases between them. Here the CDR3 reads CASTLARGQQETQYF. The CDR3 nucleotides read TGTGCCAGCACCCTAGCGCGGGGACAACAAGAGACCCAGTACTTC.

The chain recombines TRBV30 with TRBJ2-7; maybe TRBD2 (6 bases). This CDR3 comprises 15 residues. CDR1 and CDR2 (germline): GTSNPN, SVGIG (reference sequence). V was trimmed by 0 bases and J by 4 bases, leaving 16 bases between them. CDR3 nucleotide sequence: TGTGCCTGGAGTGTACGGGGATCGGGGAGGTACGAGCAGTACTTC. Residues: CAWSVRGSGRYEQYF.

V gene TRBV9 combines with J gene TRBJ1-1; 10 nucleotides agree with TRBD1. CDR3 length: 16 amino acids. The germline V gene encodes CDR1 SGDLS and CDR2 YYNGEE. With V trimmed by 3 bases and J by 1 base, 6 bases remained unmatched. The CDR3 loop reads CASSDDRGRWNTEAFF. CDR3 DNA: TGTGCCAGCAGCGACGACAGGGGGCGGTGGAACACTGAAGCTTTCTTT.

This CDR3 is CASRAGPPTEAFF. The CDR3 nucleotides read TGTGCCAGCAGGGCCGGGCCCCCCACTGAAGCTTTCTTT. The chain combines TRBV2 with TRBJ1-1; D call uncertain. Between the trimmed V and J ends, which lost 6 bases and 4 bases, there was a span of 12 bases. CDR3 length: 13 amino acids. Germline V gives CDR1 SNHLY, CDR2 FYNNEI.